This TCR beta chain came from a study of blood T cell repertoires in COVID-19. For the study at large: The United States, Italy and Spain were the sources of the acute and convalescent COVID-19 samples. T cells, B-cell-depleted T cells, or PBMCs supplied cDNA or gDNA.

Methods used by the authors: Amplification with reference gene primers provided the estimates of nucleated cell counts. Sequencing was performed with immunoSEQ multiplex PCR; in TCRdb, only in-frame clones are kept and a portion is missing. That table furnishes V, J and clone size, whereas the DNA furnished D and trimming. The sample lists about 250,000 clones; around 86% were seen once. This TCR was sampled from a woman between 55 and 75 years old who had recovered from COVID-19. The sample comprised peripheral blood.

The CDR3, as DNA: TGCGCCAGCAGCTTGCTCGGATCCTCGCGGGAAAAACTGTTTTTT. This encodes CASSLLGSSREKLFF. The chain joins TRBV5-1 to TRBJ1-4; D ambiguous. Trimming took 1 base from V and 8 from J, leaving 15 bases between them. The CDR3 sequence is 15 residues long. Germline V lookup: CDR1 SGHRS, CDR2 YFSETQ.